This T cell receptor (beta chain) comes out of a study of T cell changes during pregnancy in multiple sclerosis. Germline CDR1 reads MDHEN; CDR2 reads SYDVKM. The CDR3 totals 14 residues. Trimming removed 5 bases at V and 5 bases at J, with 15 bases between. Some clones are missing from TCRdb's copy, which holds only in-frame ones; the method was immunoSEQ multiplex PCR. Found here are 38,000 or so clones, approximately 94% of them singletons; the top ten hold approximately 0.39%. The sequenced sample was CD4+ T cells from peripheral blood mononuclear cells, obtained in the second trimester of pregnancy. The origin of this receptor is a female donor with multiple sclerosis, enrolled in a pregnancy study. The chain employs TRBV28 and TRBJ1-2; unclear D gene. The CDR3 DNA reads TGTGCCAGCAGTGGACCCGGGGAACGGTATGGCTACACCTTC. It is translated as CASSGPGERYGYTF.